Presented here are 19 T cell receptor beta chains from one specimen sequenced in a study of cytotoxic CD8 clonotypes in ibrutinib-treated CLL. Using immunoSEQ multiplex PCR, the repertoire was profiled, and TCRdb retains in-frame clones only, with some absent. In the table there are tens of thousands of clones, 85% to 90% of which are singletons. Sample: PBMCs, taken before ibrutinib treatment. Receptors were obtained from a human donor with chronic lymphocytic leukemia.

This chain joins TRBV6-1 and TRBJ1-1, with D perhaps TRBD1 (6 bases). The V end was cut by 6 bases, the J end by 0 bases, with 8 bases between. The germline V gene has CDR1 MNHNS and CDR2 SASEGT. CDR3 length: 13 residues. The CDR3 nucleotides are TGTGCCAGCAGGGCAGGGGTGAACACTGAAGCTTTCTTT. Protein product: CASRAGVNTEAFF.

As for this clone: This specimen includes other DNA sequences encoding the same CDR3. The rearrangement joins TRBV5-1 to TRBJ2-3; 7 bases agree with TRBD1. V was clipped by 1 base and J by 6 bases; unmatched bases: 8. Germline V CDR1 and CDR2: SGHRS, YFSETQ. The CDR3 is 15 residues long. CDR3 sequence reads: CASSLNRGPTDTQYF. CDR3 bases: TGCGCCAGCAGCTTGAACAGGGGTCCCACGGATACGCAGTATTTT.

The rearrangement links TRBV2 to TRBJ2-4, with 8 nucleotides matching TRBD2. The CDR3 is made up of 19 amino acids. Germline loops: CDR1 SNHLY, CDR2 FYNNEI. V shed 4 bases and J 6 bases; nucleotides not matched to a gene: 20. CDR3 coding DNA: TGTGCCAGCAGTGCCTGGGGGCCCCAAGCCGGGAGGGCCGGAAACATTCAGTACTTC. This translates into CASSAWGPQAGRAGNIQYF.

The chain carries TRBV5-1 and TRBJ2-1; D is unresolved. The germline V gene encodes CDR1 SGHRS and CDR2 YFSETQ. V was pared by 3 bases and J by 8 bases, with 12 bases between. The CDR3 is 13 residues long. The CDR3 reads CASSYSGGDEQFF. The CDR3 coding sequence is TGCGCCAGCAGCTACTCAGGCGGCGATGAGCAGTTCTTC.

Worth noting for this clone: The sample holds other DNA sequences that translate to the same CDR3. The gene calls are TRBV2 and TRBJ1-2; 7 bases are a match to TRBD1. Losses at the gene ends were 9 bases for V and 6 bases for J; bases not matched to a gene: 4. Germline V gene data show CDR1 as SNHLY and CDR2 as FYNNEI. The CDR3 extends over 11 amino acids. This CDR3 is CASPGTDGYTF. CDR3 sequence (DNA): TGTGCCAGTCCCGGGACAGATGGCTACACCTTC.

The rearrangement links TRBV11-2 to TRBJ1-1; D remains unclear. Between the trimmed V and J ends, which lost 0 bases and 0 bases, there was a span of 8 bases. Germline V gives CDR1 SGHAT, CDR2 FQNNGV. The CDR3 has 15 residues. Here the CDR3 DNA reads TGTGCCAGCAGCTTAGAGGCCCGGGTGAACACTGAAGCTTTCTTT. It is translated as CASSLEARVNTEAFF.

The chain is built from TRBV19 and TRBJ1-2; TRBD1 aligns across 7 bases. Germline CDR1 LNHDA, CDR2 SQIVND (reference sequence). The V gene end was trimmed by 3 bases and the J gene end by 2 bases; junction bases not matched to a gene: 6. This CDR3 has 15 residues. CDR3 amino acids: CASSMATTGNYGYTF. Written as DNA, the CDR3 is TGTGCCAGTAGTATGGCGACGACAGGGAACTATGGCTACACCTTC.

V and J are TRBV2 and TRBJ2-5; perhaps D is TRBD1 or TRBD2 (6 bases each). This CDR3 comprises 14 residues. CDR1 is SNHLY and CDR2 is FYNNEI in the germline V gene. V was clipped by 4 bases and J by 5 bases, with 14 bases between them. This chain's CDR3 is CASSVLRGRETQYF. As DNA, the CDR3 is TGTGCCAGCAGTGTTTTAAGGGGGAGGGAGACCCAGTACTTC.

This rearrangement joins TRBV6-5 to TRBJ1-2, with 9 bases lining up with TRBD1. The junction had 5 bases not matched to a gene; V was cut back by 6 bases and J by 6 bases. Germline V lookup: CDR1 MNHEY, CDR2 SVGAGI. This CDR3 is 13 amino acids long. CDR3 sequence: CASRADRGDGYTF. The CDR3, as DNA: TGTGCCAGCAGAGCTGACAGGGGGGATGGCTACACCTTC.

This clone was counted only a few times. The chain carries TRBV7-3 and TRBJ2-7, with D possibly being TRBD2 (6 bases). This CDR3 contains 14 residues. Trimming took 4 bases from V and 2 from J, leaving 12 bases between them. In germline, CDR1 is SGHTA, CDR2 FQGTGA. DNA for the CDR3: TGTGCCAGCAGCTCCCAGGGAGGTCCCTACGAGCAGTACTTC. It is translated as CASSSQGGPYEQYF. Supplemented by reference TRBV7-3 and TRBJ2-7, the full variable domain reads GAGVSQTPSNKVTEKGKYVELRCDPISGHTALYWYRQSLGQGPEFLIYFQGTGAADDSGLPNDRFFAVRPEGSVSTLKIQRTERGDSAVYLCASSSQGGPYEQYFGPGTRLTVT.

The chain combines TRBV7-9 with TRBJ1-5; tentative D call: TRBD1 (5 bases). The CDR3 runs 12 residues. The germline CDR1 and CDR2 sequences are SEHNR and FQNEAQ (reference sequence). The CDR3: CVGYGGRQPQHF. For the CDR3, the DNA is TGTGTCGGGTATGGGGGTCGTCAGCCCCAGCATTTT.

The chain joins TRBV27 to TRBJ2-7, with unresolved D. This CDR3 is 11 amino acids long. CDR1 and CDR2 (germline): MNHEY, SMNVEV (reference sequence). The V end was cut by 7 bases, the J end by 11 bases, with 15 bases between. CDR3 nucleotide sequence: TGTGCCAGCAATATTTACGAGCACGAGTACTTC. It yields the protein CASNIYEHEYF.

V is TRBV13 and J is TRBJ2-2; D is uncertain. Germline values: CDR1 PRHDT, CDR2 FYEKMQ (reference sequence). This CDR3 has 18 amino acids. V was pared by 0 bases and J by 1 base, with 15 bases between. CDR3 DNA: TGTGCCAGCAGCTTAGGGCGGTTCAATGGGCGGAACACCGGGGAGCTGTTTTTT. Amino acids: CASSLGRFNGRNTGELFF.

The genes are TRBV20-1 and TRBJ2-5; D is perhaps TRBD2 (6 bases). Germline CDR1 is DFQATT and CDR2 is SNEGSKA (reference sequence). The CDR3 runs 11 residues. Trimming left V 6 bases short and J 5 bases short, with 10 bases between. CDR3 sequence: CSAPSGETQYF. The CDR3 DNA is TGCAGTGCCCCGAGCGGGGAGACCCAGTACTTC.

This chain connects TRBV28 to TRBJ1-2, with 9 nucleotides matching TRBD1. J was trimmed by 6 bases and V by 1 base; bases with no gene match: 12. Germline CDR1 and CDR2: MDHEN and SYDVKM. CDR3 size: 17 residues. Here the CDR3 reads CASSLSRLGQGKNGYTF. CDR3 sequence (DNA): TGTGCCAGCAGTTTATCGCGTCTCGGACAGGGGAAGAATGGCTACACCTTC.

This chain joins TRBV7-2 and TRBJ2-5; tentative D call: TRBD1 (7 bases). V lost 5 bases and J 2 bases, leaving 15 bases between the germline ends. CDR3 size: 15 residues. Per germline, CDR1 SGHTA and CDR2 FQGNSA. The CDR3 reads CASSKGGQTQETQYF. Here the CDR3 DNA reads TGTGCCAGCAGCAAGGGGGGACAGACGCAAGAGACCCAGTACTTC.

V is TRBV9 and J is TRBJ2-7; 10 nucleotides align to TRBD2. The V segment lost 0 bases and the J segment 4 bases; nucleotides outside the gene matches: 4. Germline values: CDR1 SGDLS, CDR2 YYNGEE. The CDR3 length is 15 residues. CDR3 loop: CASSVGGTSAYEQYF. The DNA for the CDR3 is TGTGCCAGCAGCGTAGGGGGGACTAGCGCTTACGAGCAGTACTTC.

This chain links TRBV7-9 with TRBJ2-7, with TRBD1 identical over 7 bases. The germline gives CDR1 SEHNR, CDR2 FQNEAQ (reference sequence). The V segment lost 5 bases and the J segment 3 bases; nucleotides outside the gene matches: 10. The CDR3 sequence is 15 residues long. For the CDR3, the DNA is TGTGCCAGCAGCCGCAGGGACAGCCCGATCTACGAGCAGTACTTC. Translated: CASSRRDSPIYEQYF.

The chain links TRBV19 to TRBJ1-1; D is unresolved. This CDR3 spans 13 amino acids. Between the trimmed V and J ends, which lost 7 bases and 7 bases, there was a span of 16 bases. From germline, CDR1 is LNHDA and CDR2 SQIVND (reference sequence). The CDR3 loop reads CASISGRLDEAFF. CDR3 coding DNA: TGTGCCAGTATCTCCGGCCGCCTGGATGAAGCTTTCTTT.